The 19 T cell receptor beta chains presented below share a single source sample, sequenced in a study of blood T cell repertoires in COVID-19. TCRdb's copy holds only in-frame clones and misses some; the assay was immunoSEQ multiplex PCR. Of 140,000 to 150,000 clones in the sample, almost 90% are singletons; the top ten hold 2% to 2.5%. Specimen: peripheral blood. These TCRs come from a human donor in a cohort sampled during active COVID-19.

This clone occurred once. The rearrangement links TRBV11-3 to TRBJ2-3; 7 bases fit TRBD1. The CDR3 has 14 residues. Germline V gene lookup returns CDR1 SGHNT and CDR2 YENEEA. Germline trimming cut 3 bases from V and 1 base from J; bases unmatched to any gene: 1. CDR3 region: CASSLTGRTDTQYF. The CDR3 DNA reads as TGTGCCAGCAGCTTGACAGGGCGCACAGATACGCAGTATTTT. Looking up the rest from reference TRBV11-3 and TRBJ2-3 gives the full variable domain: EAGVVQSPRYKIIEKKQPVAFWCNPISGHNTLYWYLQNLGQGPELLIRYENEEAVDDSQLPKDRFSAERLKGVDSTLKIQPAELGDSAVYLCASSLTGRTDTQYFGPGTRLTVL.

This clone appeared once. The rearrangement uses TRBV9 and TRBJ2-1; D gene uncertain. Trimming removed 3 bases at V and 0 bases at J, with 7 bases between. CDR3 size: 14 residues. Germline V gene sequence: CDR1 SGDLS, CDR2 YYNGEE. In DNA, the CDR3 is TGTGCCAGCAGCGGCAGAGGCTCCTACAATGAGCAGTTCTTC. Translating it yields CASSGRGSYNEQFF.

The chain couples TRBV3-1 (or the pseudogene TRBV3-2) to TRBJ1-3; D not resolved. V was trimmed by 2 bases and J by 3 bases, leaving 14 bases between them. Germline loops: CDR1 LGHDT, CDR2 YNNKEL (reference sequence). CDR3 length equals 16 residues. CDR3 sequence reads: CASSQFPKSRGNTIYF. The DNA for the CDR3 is TGTGCCAGCAGCCAATTCCCGAAGAGCCGTGGAAACACCATATATTTT.

For the CDR3, the DNA is TGTGCCAGCAGTGAAGCGCCGGGAGTCTTTAATGAAAAACTGTTTTTT. Encoded protein: CASSEAPGVFNEKLFF. V gene TRBV6-1 combines with J gene TRBJ1-4; D gene uncertain. The germline V and J ends were trimmed by 0 bases and 4 bases, with 12 bases remaining between them. Germline lookup yields CDR1 MNHNS and CDR2 SASEGT. The CDR3 is 16 amino acids.

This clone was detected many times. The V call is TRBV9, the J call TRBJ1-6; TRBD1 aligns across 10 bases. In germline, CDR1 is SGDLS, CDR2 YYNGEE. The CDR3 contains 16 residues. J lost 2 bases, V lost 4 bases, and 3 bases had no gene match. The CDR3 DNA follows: TGTGCCAGCAGCCCTGGACAGGGGGCCTATAATTCACCCCTCCACTTT. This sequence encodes CASSPGQGAYNSPLHF. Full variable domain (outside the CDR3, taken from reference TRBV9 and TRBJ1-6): DSGVTQTPKHLITATGQRVTLRCSPRSGDLSVYWYQQSLDQGLQFLIQYYNGEERAKGNILERFSAQQFPDLHSELNLSSLELGDSALYFCASSPGQGAYNSPLHFGNGTRLTVT.

In nucleotides, the CDR3 is TGTGCCAGCAGCTTGGCAGGGACAGGGGGTCACATTCAGTACTTC. Protein product: CASSLAGTGGHIQYF. The V call is TRBV5-6, the J call TRBJ2-4; TRBD1 agrees at 11 bases. The CDR3 spans 15 residues. V was pared by 0 bases and J by 8 bases, with 4 bases of the junction left unmatched. Germline CDR1 is SGHDT and CDR2 is YYEEEE. Variable domain in full (rest from reference TRBV5-6 and TRBJ2-4): DAGVTQSPTHLIKTRGQQVTLRCSPKSGHDTVSWYQQALGQGPQFIFQYYEEEERQRGNFPDRFSGHQFPNYSSELNVNALLLGDSALYLCASSLAGTGGHIQYFGAGTRLSVL.

This CDR3 is CASSGLAGSSYNEQFF. In DNA form, the CDR3 reads TGTGCCAGCTCAGGACTAGCGGGATCCTCCTACAATGAGCAGTTCTTC. The gene calls are TRBV5-5 and TRBJ2-1; 12 nucleotides align to TRBD2. The CDR3 is 16 amino acids. The junction had 5 bases not matched to a gene; V was cut back by 7 bases and J by 0 bases. Germline-derived CDR1 and CDR2 are SGHKS and YYEKEE (reference sequence).

The CDR3 bases are TGCAGCGCAGGACTAGCGGGGATCCTCGGGGGGGAGCTGTTTTTT. Protein: CSAGLAGILGGELFF. V is TRBV29-1 and J is TRBJ2-2; 12 nucleotides agree with TRBD2. Per the germline V gene, CDR1 is SQVTM and CDR2 is ANQGSEA. This CDR3 spans 15 amino acids. The junction had 11 bases not matched to a gene; V was cut back by 7 bases and J by 8 bases.

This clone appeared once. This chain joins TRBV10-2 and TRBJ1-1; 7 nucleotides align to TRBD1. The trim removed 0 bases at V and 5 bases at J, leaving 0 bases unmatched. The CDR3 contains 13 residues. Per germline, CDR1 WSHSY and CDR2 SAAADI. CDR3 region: CASSESQGTEAFF. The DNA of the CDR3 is TGCGCCAGCAGTGAGTCACAGGGGACTGAAGCTTTCTTT.

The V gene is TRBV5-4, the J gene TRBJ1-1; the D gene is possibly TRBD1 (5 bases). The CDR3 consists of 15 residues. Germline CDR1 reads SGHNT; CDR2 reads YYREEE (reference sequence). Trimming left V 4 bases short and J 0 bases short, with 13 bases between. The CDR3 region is CASSARGGMNTEAFF. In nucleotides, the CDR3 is TGTGCCAGCAGCGCAAGGGGAGGGATGAACACTGAAGCTTTCTTT.

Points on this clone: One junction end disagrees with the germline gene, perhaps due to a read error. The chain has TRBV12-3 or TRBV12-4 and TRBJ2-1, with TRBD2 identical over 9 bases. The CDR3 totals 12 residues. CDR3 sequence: CASRLAGVEQFF. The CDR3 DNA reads TGTGCCAGCAGATTAGCGGGAGTCGAGCAGTTCTTC.

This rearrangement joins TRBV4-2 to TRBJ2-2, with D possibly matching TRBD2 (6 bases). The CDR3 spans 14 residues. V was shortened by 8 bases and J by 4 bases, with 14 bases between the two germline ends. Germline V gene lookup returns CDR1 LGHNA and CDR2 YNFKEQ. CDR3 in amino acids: CASSEGPVTGELFF. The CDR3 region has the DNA TGTGCCAGCTCGGAGGGGCCGGTCACCGGGGAGCTGTTTTTT.

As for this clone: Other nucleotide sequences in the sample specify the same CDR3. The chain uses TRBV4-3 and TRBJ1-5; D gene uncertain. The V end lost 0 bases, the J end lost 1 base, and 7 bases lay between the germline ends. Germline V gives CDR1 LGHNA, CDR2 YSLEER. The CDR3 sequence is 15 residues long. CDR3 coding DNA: TGCGCCAGCAGCCAAGATCGGGGAAGCAATCAGCCCCAGCATTTT. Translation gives CASSQDRGSNQPQHF.

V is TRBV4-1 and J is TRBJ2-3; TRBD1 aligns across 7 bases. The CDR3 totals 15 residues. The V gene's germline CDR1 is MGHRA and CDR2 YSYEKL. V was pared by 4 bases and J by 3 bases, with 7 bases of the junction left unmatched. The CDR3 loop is CASSPGQRKTDTQYF. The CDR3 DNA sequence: TGCGCCAGCAGCCCGGGACAGCGGAAGACAGATACGCAGTATTTT.

CDR3 sequence: CASSQDSSTSGRRNTGELFF. CDR3 in DNA: TGTGCCAGCAGCCAAGACTCCTCGACTAGCGGGAGGCGGAACACCGGGGAGCTGTTTTTT. The chain combines TRBV3-1 (or the pseudogene TRBV3-2) with TRBJ2-2; TRBD2 matches at 13 bases. The V gene end was trimmed by 0 bases and the J gene end by 1 base; junction bases not matched to a gene: 8. CDR1 and CDR2 from the germline V gene are LGHDT and YNNKEL (reference sequence). The CDR3 consists of 20 residues.

In nucleotides, the CDR3 is TGTGCCAGCAGTTTGGGGCAATCGAACACTGAAGCTTTCTTT. This gives the protein CASSLGQSNTEAFF. This chain uses TRBV28 with TRBJ1-1, with D possibly matching TRBD1 (5 bases). The germline V and J ends were trimmed by 3 bases and 1 base, with 9 bases remaining between them. Germline assignment: CDR1 MDHEN and CDR2 SYDVKM. CDR3 length: 14 residues.

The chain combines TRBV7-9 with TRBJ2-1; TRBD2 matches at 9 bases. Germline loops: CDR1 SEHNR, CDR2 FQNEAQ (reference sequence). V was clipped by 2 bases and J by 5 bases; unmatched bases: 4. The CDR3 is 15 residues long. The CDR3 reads CASSLRASGDNEQFF. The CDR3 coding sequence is TGTGCCAGCAGCTTACGGGCTAGCGGGGACAATGAGCAGTTCTTC.

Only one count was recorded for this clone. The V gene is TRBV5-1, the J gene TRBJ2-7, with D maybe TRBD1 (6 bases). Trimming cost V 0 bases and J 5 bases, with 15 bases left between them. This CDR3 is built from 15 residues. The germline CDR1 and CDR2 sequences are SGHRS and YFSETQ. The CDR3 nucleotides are TGCGCCAGCAGCTTGGGTGGGGGCCGGGGTAACGAGCAGTACTTC. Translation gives CASSLGGGRGNEQYF.

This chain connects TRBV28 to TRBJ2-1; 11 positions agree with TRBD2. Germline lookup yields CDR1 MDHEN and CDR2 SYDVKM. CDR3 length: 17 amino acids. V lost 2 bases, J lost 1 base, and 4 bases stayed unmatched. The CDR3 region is CASSLPSGRRSYNEQFF. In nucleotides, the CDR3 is TGTGCCAGCAGTTTACCTAGCGGGAGGAGGTCCTACAATGAGCAGTTCTTC.